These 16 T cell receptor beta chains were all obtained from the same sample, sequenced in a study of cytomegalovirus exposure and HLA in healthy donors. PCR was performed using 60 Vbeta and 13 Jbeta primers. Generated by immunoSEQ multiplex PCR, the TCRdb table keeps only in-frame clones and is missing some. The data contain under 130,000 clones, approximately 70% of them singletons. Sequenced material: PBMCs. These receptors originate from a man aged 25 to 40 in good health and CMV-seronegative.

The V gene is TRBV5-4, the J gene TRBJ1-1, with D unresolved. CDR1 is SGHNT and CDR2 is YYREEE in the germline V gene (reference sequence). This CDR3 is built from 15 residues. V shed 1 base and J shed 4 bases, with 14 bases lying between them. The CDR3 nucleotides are TGTGCCAGCAGCTTGAGGTTTGCGGCTGTCACTGAAGCTTTCTTT. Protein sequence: CASSLRFAAVTEAFF.

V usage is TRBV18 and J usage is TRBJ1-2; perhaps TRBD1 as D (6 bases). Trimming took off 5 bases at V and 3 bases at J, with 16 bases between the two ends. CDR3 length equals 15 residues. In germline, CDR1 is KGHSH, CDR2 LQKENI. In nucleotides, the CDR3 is TGTGCCAGCTCAAAAGGAACAGGGATCGACTATGGCTACACCTTC. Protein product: CASSKGTGIDYGYTF.

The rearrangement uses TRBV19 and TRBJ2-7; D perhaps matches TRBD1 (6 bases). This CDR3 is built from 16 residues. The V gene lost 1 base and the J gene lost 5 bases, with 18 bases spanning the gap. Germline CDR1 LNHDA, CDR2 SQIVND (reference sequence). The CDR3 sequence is CASSIGTGTLVNEQYF. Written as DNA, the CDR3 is TGTGCCAGTAGTATAGGAACCGGGACACTAGTCAACGAGCAGTACTTC.

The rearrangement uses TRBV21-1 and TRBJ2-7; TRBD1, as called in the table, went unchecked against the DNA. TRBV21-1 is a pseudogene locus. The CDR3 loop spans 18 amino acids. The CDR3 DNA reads TGTGCCAGCAGCAATTTGGCTGAGGGCAGGGGGTCCTCCTACGAGCAGTACTTC. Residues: CASSNLAEGRGSSYEQYF.

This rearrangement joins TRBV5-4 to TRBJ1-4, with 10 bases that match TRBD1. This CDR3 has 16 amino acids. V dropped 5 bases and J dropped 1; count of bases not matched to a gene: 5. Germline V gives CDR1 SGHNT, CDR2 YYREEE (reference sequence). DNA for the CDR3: TGTGCCAGCAGTTCGGGACAGGGGAGAACTAATGAAAAACTGTTTTTT. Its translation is CASSSGQGRTNEKLFF.

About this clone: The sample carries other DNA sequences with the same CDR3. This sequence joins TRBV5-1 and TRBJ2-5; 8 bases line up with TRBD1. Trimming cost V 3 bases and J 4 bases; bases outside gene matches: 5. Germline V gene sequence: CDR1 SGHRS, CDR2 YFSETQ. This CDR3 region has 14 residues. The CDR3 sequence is CASSSGGAGETQYF. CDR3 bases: TGCGCCAGCAGCTCAGGGGGCGCGGGAGAGACCCAGTACTTC.

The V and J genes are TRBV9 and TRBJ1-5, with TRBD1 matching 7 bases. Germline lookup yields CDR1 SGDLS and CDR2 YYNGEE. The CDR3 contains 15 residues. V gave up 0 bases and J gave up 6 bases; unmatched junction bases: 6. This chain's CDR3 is CASSVGTGDGQPQHF. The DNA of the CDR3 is TGTGCCAGCAGCGTAGGAACAGGGGACGGTCAGCCCCAGCATTTT. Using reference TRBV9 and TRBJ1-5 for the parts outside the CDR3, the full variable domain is DSGVTQTPKHLITATGQRVTLRCSPRSGDLSVYWYQQSLDQGLQFLIQYYNGEERAKGNILERFSAQQFPDLHSELNLSSLELGDSALYFCASSVGTGDGQPQHFGDGTRLSIL.

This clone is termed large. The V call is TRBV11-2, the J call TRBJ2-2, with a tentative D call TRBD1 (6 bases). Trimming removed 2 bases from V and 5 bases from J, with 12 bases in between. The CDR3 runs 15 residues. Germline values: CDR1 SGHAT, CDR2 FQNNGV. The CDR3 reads CASSLQGKITGELFF. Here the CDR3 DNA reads TGTGCCAGCAGCTTACAGGGGAAAATTACCGGGGAGCTGTTTTTT. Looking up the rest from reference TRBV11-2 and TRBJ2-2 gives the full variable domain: EAGVAQSPRYKIIEKRQSVAFWCNPISGHATLYWYQQILGQGPKLLIQFQNNGVVDDSQLPKDRFSAERLKGVDSTLKIQPAKLEDSAVYLCASSLQGKITGELFFGEGSRLTVL.

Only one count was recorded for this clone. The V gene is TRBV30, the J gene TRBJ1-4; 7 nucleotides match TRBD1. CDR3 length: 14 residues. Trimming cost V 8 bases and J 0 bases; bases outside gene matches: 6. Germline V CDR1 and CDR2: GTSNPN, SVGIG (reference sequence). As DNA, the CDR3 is TGTGCCGGACACAGGGGTACAACTAATGAAAAACTGTTTTTT. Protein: CAGHRGTTNEKLFF.

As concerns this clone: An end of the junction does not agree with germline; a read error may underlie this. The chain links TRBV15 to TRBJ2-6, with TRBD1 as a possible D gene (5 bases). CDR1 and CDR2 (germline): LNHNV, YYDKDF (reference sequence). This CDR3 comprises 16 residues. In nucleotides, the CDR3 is TGTGCCACCAGCAGAGATAGTGGAACTGGGGCCAACGGCCTGACTTTC. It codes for CATSRDSGTGANGLTF.

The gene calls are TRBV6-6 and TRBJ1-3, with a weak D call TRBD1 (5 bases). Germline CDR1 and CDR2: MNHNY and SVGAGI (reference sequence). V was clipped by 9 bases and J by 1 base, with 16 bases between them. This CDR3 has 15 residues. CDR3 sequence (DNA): TGTGCCAGTGCCACAGGATCGTGGTCTGGAAACACCATATATTTT. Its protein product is CASATGSWSGNTIYF.

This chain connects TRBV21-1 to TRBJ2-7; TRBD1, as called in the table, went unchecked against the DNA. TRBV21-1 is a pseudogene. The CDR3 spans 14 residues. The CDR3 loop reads CASSDRGLPHEQYF. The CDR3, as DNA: TGTGCCAGCAGCGACAGGGGGCTCCCCCACGAGCAGTACTTC.

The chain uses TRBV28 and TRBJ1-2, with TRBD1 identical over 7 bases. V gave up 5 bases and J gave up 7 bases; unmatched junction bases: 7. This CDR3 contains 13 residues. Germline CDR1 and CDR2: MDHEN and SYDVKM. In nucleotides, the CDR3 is TGTGCCAGCAGTATAACAGGGGTTAGTGGCTACACCTTC. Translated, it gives CASSITGVSGYTF.

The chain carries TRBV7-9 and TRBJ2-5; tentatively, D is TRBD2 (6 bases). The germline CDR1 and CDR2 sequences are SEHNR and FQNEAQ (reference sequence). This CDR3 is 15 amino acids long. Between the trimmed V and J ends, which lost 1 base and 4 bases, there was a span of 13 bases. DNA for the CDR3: TGTGCCAGCAGCTTAGGTGGGCAGGGAGGAGAGACCCAGTACTTC. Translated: CASSLGGQGGETQYF.

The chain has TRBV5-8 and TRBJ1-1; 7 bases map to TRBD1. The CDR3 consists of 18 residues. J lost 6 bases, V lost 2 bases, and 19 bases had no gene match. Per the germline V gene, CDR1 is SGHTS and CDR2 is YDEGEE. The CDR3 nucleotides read TGTGCCAGCAGCTTCAGGACAGGTGAGGCCCGGGGGAATCCTGAAGCTTTCTTT. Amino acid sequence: CASSFRTGEARGNPEAFF.

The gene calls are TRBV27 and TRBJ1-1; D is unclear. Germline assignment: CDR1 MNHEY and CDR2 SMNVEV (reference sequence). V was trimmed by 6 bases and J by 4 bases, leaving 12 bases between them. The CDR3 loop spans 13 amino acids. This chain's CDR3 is CASREEGITEAFF. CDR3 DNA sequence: TGTGCCAGCAGGGAGGAGGGTATCACTGAAGCTTTCTTT.